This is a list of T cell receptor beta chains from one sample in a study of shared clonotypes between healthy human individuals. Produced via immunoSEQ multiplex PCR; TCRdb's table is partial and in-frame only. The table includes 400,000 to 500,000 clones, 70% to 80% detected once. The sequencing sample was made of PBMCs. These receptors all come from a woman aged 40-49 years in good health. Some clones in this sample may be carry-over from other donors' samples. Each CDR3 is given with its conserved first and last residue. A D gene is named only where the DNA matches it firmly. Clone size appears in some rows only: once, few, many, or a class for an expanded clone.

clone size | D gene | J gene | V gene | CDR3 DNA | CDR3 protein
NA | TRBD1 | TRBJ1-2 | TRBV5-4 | TGTGCCAGCAGCTTGAGGGACAGGACCTATGGCTACACCTTC | CASSLRDRTYGYTF
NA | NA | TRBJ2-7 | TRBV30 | TGTGCCTGGACAGTGACGTCCTACGAGCAGTACTTC | CAWTVTSYEQYF
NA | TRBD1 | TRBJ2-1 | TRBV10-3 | TGTGCCATCGGGGGGGGACAGGGCGGTGAGCAGTTCTTC | CAIGGGQGGEQFF
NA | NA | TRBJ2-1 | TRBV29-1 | TGCAGCTCCGGGGGATACAATGAGCAGTTCTTC | CSSGGYNEQFF
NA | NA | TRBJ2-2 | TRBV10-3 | TGTGCCGGCGGGACTGGGGAGCTGTTTTTT | CAGGTGELFF
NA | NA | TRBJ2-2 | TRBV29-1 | TGCAGCGTTGTCCGGGATGGGAGCACCGGGGAGCTGTTTTTT | CSVVRDGSTGELFF
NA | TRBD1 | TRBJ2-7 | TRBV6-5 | TGTGCCAGCAGCCGGGGACAGGGAGATTCTGAGCAGTACTTC | CASSRGQGDSEQYF
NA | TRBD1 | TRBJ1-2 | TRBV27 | TGTGCCAGCAGTCCGGGACAGGGGGCAGGGGGCTACACCTTC | CASSPGQGAGGYTF
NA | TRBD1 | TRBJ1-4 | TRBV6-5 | TGTGCCAGCAGTGCGGGACAGGGTAACGAAAAACTGTTTTTT | CASSAGQGNEKLFF
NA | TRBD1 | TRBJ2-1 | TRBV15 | TGTGCCACCAGCAGAGTTGGACAGGGTCTCGATGAGCAGTTCTTC | CATSRVGQGLDEQFF
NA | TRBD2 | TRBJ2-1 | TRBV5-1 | TGCGCCAGCAGGGTGGCTAGCGGGAACTTTGAGCAGTTCTTC | CASRVASGNFEQFF
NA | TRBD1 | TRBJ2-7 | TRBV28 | TGTGCCAGCATCGGGACAGAATCCTACGAGCAGTACTTC | CASIGTESYEQYF
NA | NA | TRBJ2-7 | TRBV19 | TGTGCCAGTAGTACCAGACTATCTCTACGGAACGAGCAGTACTTC | CASSTRLSLRNEQYF
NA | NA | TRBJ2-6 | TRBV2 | TGTGCCAGCAGTGGAGGGCATGGGCCTGGGGCCAACGTCCTGACTTTC | CASSGGHGPGANVLTF
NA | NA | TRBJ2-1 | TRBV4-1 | TGCGCCAGCAGCCTCGGACTAGGGGGAATGTATGAGCAGTTCTTC | CASSLGLGGMYEQFF
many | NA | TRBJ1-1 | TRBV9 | TGTGCCAGCAGCGTAGGGGGGGATTGGGACACTGAAGCTTTCTTT | CASSVGGDWDTEAFF
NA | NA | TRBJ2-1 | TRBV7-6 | TGTGCCAGCAGCTTAGCGCTGGGGCAGAGCTCCTACAATGAGCAGTTCTTC | CASSLALGQSSYNEQFF
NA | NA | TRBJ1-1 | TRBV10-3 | TGTGCCATCAGTGAGTCGAGACTTGCGGGCACTGAAGCTTTCTTT | CAISESRLAGTEAFF
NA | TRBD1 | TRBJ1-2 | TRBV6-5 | TGTGCCAGCAGCACCCGGGACAGGCAGCACTATGGCTACACCTTC | CASSTRDRQHYGYTF
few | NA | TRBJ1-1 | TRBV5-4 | TGTGCCAGCAGCCCGGGCCCCGGGAGGAACACTGAAGCTTTCTTT | CASSPGPGRNTEAFF
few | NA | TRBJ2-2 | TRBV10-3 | TGTGCCATCAGCAGACTGCCTAATGGAGGTACCGGGGAGCTGTTTTTT | CAISRLPNGGTGELFF
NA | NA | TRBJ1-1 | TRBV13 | TGTGCCAGCAGCCATAACCGAGCGCTCGGAGCTTTCTTT | CASSHNRALGAFF
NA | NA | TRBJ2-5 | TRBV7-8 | TGTGCCAGCAGGATGCAAGAGACCCAGTACTTC | CASRMQETQYF
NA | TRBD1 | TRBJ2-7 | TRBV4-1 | TGCGCCAGCAGCCAAGGGGGACAGGGTATCTACGAGCAGTACTTC | CASSQGGQGIYEQYF
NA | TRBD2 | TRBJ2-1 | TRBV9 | TGTGCCAGCAGCGTAGGGACTAGCGGGAGTAATGAGCAGTTCTTC | CASSVGTSGSNEQFF
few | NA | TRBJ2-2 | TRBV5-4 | TGTGCCAGCAGCGAAGGGGGGCGGGGCACCGGGGAGCTGTTTTTT | CASSEGGRGTGELFF
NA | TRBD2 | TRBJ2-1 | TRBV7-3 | TGTGCCAGCAGCTTAGGGACTAGCGCCTACAATGAGCAGTTCTTC | CASSLGTSAYNEQFF
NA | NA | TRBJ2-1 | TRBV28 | TGTGCCAGCGGCCTGGGAGAGGGGAATGAGCAGTTCTTC | CASGLGEGNEQFF
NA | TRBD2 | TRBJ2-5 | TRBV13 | TGTGCCAGCAGCCGGACGGGACTAGCGGGCCCCCAAGAGACCCAGTACTTC | CASSRTGLAGPQETQYF
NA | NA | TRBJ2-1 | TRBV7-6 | TGTGCCAGCAGCGTACGGGACTCCTCGCATGGTGGCTCCTACAATGAGCAGTTCTTC | CASSVRDSSHGGSYNEQFF
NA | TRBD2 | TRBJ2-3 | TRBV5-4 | TGTGCCAGCAGCTCGGCTAGCGGGAGTGCAGATACGCAGTATTTT | CASSSASGSADTQYF
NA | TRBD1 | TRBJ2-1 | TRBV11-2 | TGTGCCAGCAGTCGAGGACAGGGGGCGCGAAATGAGCAGTTCTTC | CASSRGQGARNEQFF
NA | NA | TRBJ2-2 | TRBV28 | TGTGCCAGCAGTTTAGAGGGACAGAACACCGGGGAGCTGTTTTTT | CASSLEGQNTGELFF
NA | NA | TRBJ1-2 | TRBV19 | TGTGCCAGTAGTATAGGGTATGGCTACACCTTC | CASSIGYGYTF
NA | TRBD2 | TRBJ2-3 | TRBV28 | TGTGCCAGCAGCGGACTAGCTAGCACAGATACGCAGTATTTT | CASSGLASTDTQYF
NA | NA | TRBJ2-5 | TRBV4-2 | TGTGCCAGCAGCCAAGATCCCTTACAAGAGACCCAGTACTTC | CASSQDPLQETQYF
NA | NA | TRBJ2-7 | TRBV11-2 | TGTGCCAGCAGCCTAGCCGGGACAACTTGGGACGAGCAGTACTTC | CASSLAGTTWDEQYF
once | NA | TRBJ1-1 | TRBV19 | TGTGCCAGTAGTATTGGGGGGCTGAACACTGAAGCTTTCTTT | CASSIGGLNTEAFF
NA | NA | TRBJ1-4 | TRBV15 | TGTGCCACCAGCGCTATCATGGCGGCTAATGAAAAACTGTTTTTT | CATSAIMAANEKLFF
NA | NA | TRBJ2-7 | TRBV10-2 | TGCGCCAGCAGTGATGGCGGCAGGGCGACCTACGAGCAGTACTTC | CASSDGGRATYEQYF
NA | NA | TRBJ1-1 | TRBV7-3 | TGTGCCAGCAGGGGGTCCGGAACTACTGAAGCTTTCTTT | CASRGSGTTEAFF
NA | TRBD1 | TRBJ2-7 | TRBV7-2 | TGTGCCAGCAGCCCGAGGACAGGTCAGGACGAGCAGTACTTC | CASSPRTGQDEQYF
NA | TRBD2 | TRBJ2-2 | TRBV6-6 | TGTGCCAGCAGTTCCGGACTAGCAGAAACCGGGGAGCTGTTTTTT | CASSSGLAETGELFF
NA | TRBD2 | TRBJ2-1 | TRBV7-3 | TGTGCCAGCAGCCCTGGGACTAGCGGACAATACAATGAGCAGTTCTTC | CASSPGTSGQYNEQFF
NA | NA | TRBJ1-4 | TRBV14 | TGTGCCAGCAGCCAAGATCCCCCGGGATTCGGGGAAAAACTGTTTTTT | CASSQDPPGFGEKLFF